This TCR beta chain originates from a study of blood T cell repertoires in COVID-19. V lost 5 bases to trimming and J lost 9 bases, with 11 bases between them. The germline V gene encodes CDR1 LNHDA and CDR2 SQIVND (reference sequence). This CDR3 has 12 amino acids. Original processing notes: Quantification of nucleated cells was approximated via reference gene primer amplification. Profiled with immunoSEQ multiplex PCR; TCRdb holds only in-frame clones, not every one. V, J and clone size derive from that table, while D and trimming were established from the DNA sequence. The sample yields approximately 260,000 clones, 89% seen once.

This clonotype originated in a man between 50 and 59 years old with acute or convalescent COVID-19. Specimen: peripheral blood. The chain couples TRBV19 to TRBJ2-1; weak D call: TRBD2 (6 bases). The CDR3 DNA sequence: TGTGCCAGTAGTCCTCAGGGAGGTGAGCAGTTCTTC. This encodes CASSPQGGEQFF.